This TCR beta chain was obtained from a study of metastatic and nonmetastatic thyroid tumors (dated by TCRdb to about 2020). A note on the overall study: Repertoires were compared across peripheral blood and tumor or nodule tissue samples from malignant and benign thyroid patients. Overall study results and their limits: In both blood and tumor samples, malignant tumors were reported to have significantly higher TCR beta diversity than benign nodules.

This clone has only one observation. Its specific antigen is unknown. Since a much larger clone is just one base distant, this may be a read error. The sample carries other DNA sequences with the same CDR3. Library method: PCR. Sequencing instrument: Illumina HiSeq 4000. The TCR beta-chain CDR3 region of each patient was profiled by high-throughput sequencing. From the authors' description of their analysis: A classifier to discriminate distant-metastatic papillary thyroid cancer patients was built from CDR3 differences across clinicopathological groups. The Shannon index was used to measure repertoire diversity, and the Morisita-Horn index was used to measure how similar tumor and blood repertoires were. The raw public data were reprocessed by TCRdb itself: fastp quality trimming at Q25, MiXCR clonotype calling, in-frame beta chains only. The V and J calls come from TCRdb's annotation, not from the publication. The sample table holds roughly 59,000 clones, of which roughly 17% were seen once. About 9.4% of the sample is taken by the ten largest.

No treatment had been received by any patient before thyroid surgery. Patient clinical samples collected from about 2011 to 2018 were retrospectively analysed using T-cell receptor beta sequencing. The CDR3 starts with the cysteine, ends with the phenylalanine, and has 11 residues. The DNA shown is the 33-base CDR3, in frame from base 1. Sequences SGDLS (CDR1) and YYNGEE (CDR2) are obtained from the germline V gene. Rearrangement joined TRBV9 to TRBJ2-4; TRBD2 agrees with 13 junctional bases. The specimen sequenced was blood. The TCR comes from a male donor with papillary thyroid cancer or a benign thyroid nodule (not recorded which). Some clones in this sample may be carry-over from other donors' samples. The CDR3 region has the sequence CASSAGLAGDF. The DNA sequence is TGTGCCAGCAGCGCTGGACTAGCGGGGGACTTC.